These 26 T cell receptor beta chains came from one sample sequenced in a study of shared clonotypes between healthy human individuals. Naive CD8 cells lacked CD45RO and underwent positive selection for CCR7, leaving out terminally differentiated effector memory CD45RA+ cells. Clones were read by immunoSEQ multiplex PCR, and TCRdb kept only the in-frame ones, dropping some. The sample lists about 2,100,000 clones, approximately 94% occurring once. Sequenced material: naive CD8+ T cells from PBMCs. The receptors come from a man between 18 and 35 years old in good health. Some clones in this sample may be carry-over from other donors' samples.

The CDR3 nucleotides are TGTGCCAGCAGTTTCCAGTACGCTAGCACAGATACGCAGTATTTT. This sequence encodes CASSFQYASTDTQYF. V and J are TRBV27 and TRBJ2-3; D remains unclear. This CDR3 has 15 amino acids. Germline V gene data show CDR1 as MNHEY and CDR2 as SMNVEV (reference sequence). Trimming took 3 bases from V and 0 from J, leaving 10 bases between them.

The V gene is TRBV9, the J gene TRBJ2-3, with 7 nucleotides matching TRBD2. CDR3 length equals 17 residues. Unmatched junction bases numbered 17, after V lost 4 bases and J lost 6 bases. The germline V gene has CDR1 SGDLS and CDR2 YYNGEE. This chain's CDR3 is CASSPRSWGEGPDTQYF. CDR3 coding DNA: TGTGCCAGCAGCCCACGTTCTTGGGGGGAGGGCCCGGATACGCAGTATTTT.

This chain connects TRBV11-3 to TRBJ2-7; D remains unclear. Per the germline V gene, CDR1 is SGHNT and CDR2 is YENEEA. V was trimmed by 4 bases and J by 4 bases, leaving 17 bases between them. This CDR3 contains 15 residues. As DNA, the CDR3 is TGTGCCAGCAGCTCAGGTGCGGATCCAAGTTACGAGCAGTACTTC. Amino acid sequence: CASSSGADPSYEQYF. The variable domain in full, with the rest retrieved from reference TRBV11-3 and TRBJ2-7, is EAGVVQSPRYKIIEKKQPVAFWCNPISGHNTLYWYLQNLGQGPELLIRYENEEAVDDSQLPKDRFSAERLKGVDSTLKIQPAELGDSAVYLCASSSGADPSYEQYFGPGTRLTVT.

Points on this clone: Different DNA sequences within this sample yield the same CDR3. This chain joins TRBV5-1 and TRBJ2-7; no firm D call. Trimming took off 0 bases at V and 5 bases at J, with 12 bases between the two ends. The CDR3 totals 14 residues. The germline gives CDR1 SGHRS, CDR2 YFSETQ. CDR3 DNA: TGCGCCAGCAGCTTGGACAGAGGTTTCGACGAGCAGTACTTC. Protein: CASSLDRGFDEQYF.

The gene calls are TRBV30 and TRBJ1-2; a possible D gene is TRBD1 (6 bases). V lost 3 bases to trimming and J lost 5 bases, with 22 bases between them. This CDR3 has 16 residues. Germline values: CDR1 GTSNPN, CDR2 SVGIG (reference sequence). CDR3 nucleotides: TGTGCCTGGAGCGCATCGATCAACAGGGTTTCTTATGGCTACACCTTC. Translating it yields CAWSASINRVSYGYTF.

This chain joins TRBV12-5 and TRBJ1-1, with D unclear. CDR1 LGHNT and CDR2 FRNRAP come from the germline V gene. This CDR3 is built from 12 residues. Trimming stripped 8 bases from V and 4 bases from J, with 11 bases between. This chain's CDR3 is CASRGLGTEAFF. The CDR3 DNA is TGTGCTAGTCGTGGGCTCGGCACTGAAGCTTTCTTT.

The V and J genes are TRBV10-3 and TRBJ1-2; D is uncertain. V was trimmed by 2 bases and J by 6 bases, leaving 16 bases between them. CDR3 length equals 15 residues. The germline CDR1 and CDR2 sequences are ENHRY and SYGVKD. For the CDR3, the DNA is TGTGCCATCAGTGAGCCAACAATTACCGCCGATGGCTACACCTTC. As protein: CAISEPTITADGYTF.

The chain employs TRBV25-1 and TRBJ1-2; tentative D call: TRBD1 (5 bases). Germline CDR1 reads MGHDK; CDR2 reads SYGVNS. This CDR3 has 16 residues. Trimming stripped 5 bases from V and 4 bases from J, with 20 bases between. The CDR3 region has the DNA TGTGCCAGCAGTCTCACCGGGGGTTTGACCGTCTATGGCTACACCTTC. It is translated as CASSLTGGLTVYGYTF.

Comment on this clone: The final CDR3 position lacks the conserved phenylalanine or tryptophan, pointing to a likely read error. No DNA is shown, since the ends of the CDR3 on it are uncertain; the CDR3 is the one TCRdb lists. The chain joins TRBV6-5 to TRBJ1-1; TRBD1 reflects the table's D call only, with no check against the DNA. Germline-derived CDR1 and CDR2 are MNHEY and SVGAGI. From its first to its last residue, the CDR3 has 12 amino acids. The CDR3 protein is CASGHASWGGQG.

This chain connects TRBV29-1 to TRBJ2-5; the D gene is possibly TRBD1 (6 bases). Looked up from germline, CDR1 is SQVTM and CDR2 is ANQGSEA. V lost 5 bases to trimming and J lost 2 bases, with 15 bases between them. CDR3 size: 14 residues. CDR3 nucleotides: TGCAGCGTTATTGGGACACTTCTGCAAGAGACCCAGTACTTC. This translates into CSVIGTLLQETQYF.

This rearrangement joins TRBV4-1 to TRBJ2-3; D is possibly TRBD2 (7 bases). Germline CDR1 MGHRA, CDR2 YSYEKL. This CDR3 spans 17 amino acids. With 1 base removed from V and 1 base from J, the gap between germline ends came to 15 bases. CDR3 in DNA: TGCGCCAGCAGCCAAGTGCGGGGGCTAAGGGGCACAGATACGCAGTATTTT. Encoded protein: CASSQVRGLRGTDTQYF.

The V gene is TRBV9, the J gene TRBJ2-7, with 8 bases lining up with TRBD2. The CDR3 extends over 14 amino acids. The V and J ends lost 0 bases and 5 bases, in that order; junction bases with no gene match: 4. Germline loops: CDR1 SGDLS, CDR2 YYNGEE. This CDR3 reads CASSVESGGDEQYF. The CDR3 nucleotides are TGTGCCAGCAGCGTAGAGTCGGGAGGGGACGAGCAGTACTTC.

V and J are TRBV13 and TRBJ1-2; 8 nucleotides agree with TRBD1. After removal of 5 bases from V and 7 bases from J, the junction contained 9 bases not matched to a gene. The CDR3 spans 14 residues. Germline CDR1 PRHDT, CDR2 FYEKMQ (reference sequence). The CDR3 is CASSTTDRGGGYTF. The CDR3 nucleotides read TGTGCCAGCAGCACGACAGACAGGGGAGGTGGCTACACCTTC.

CDR3 in amino acids: CASSVYPGANTGELFF. CDR3 nucleotides: TGTGCCAGCAGCGTATACCCCGGCGCGAACACCGGGGAGCTGTTTTTT. This chain links TRBV9 with TRBJ2-2, with D hard to call. The CDR3 is 16 residues long. Trimming took off 1 base at V and 0 bases at J, with 10 bases between the two ends. Germline CDR1 reads SGDLS; CDR2 reads YYNGEE.

This clone has more than one count but fewer than ten. This chain connects TRBV7-9 to TRBJ1-1; D not resolved. This CDR3 is 12 amino acids long. From germline, CDR1 is SEHNR and CDR2 FQNEAQ (reference sequence). Trimming took 5 bases from V and 7 from J, leaving 11 bases between them. The CDR3 loop reads CASSPSKDEAFF. The CDR3 nucleotides read TGTGCCAGCAGCCCGAGTAAGGATGAAGCTTTCTTT.

CDR3 DNA: TGTGCCAGCAGTACGACAGGGGCTTCCTACGAGCAGTACTTC. Its protein is CASSTTGASYEQYF. The chain couples TRBV27 to TRBJ2-7; 8 bases fit TRBD1. Per the germline V gene, CDR1 is MNHEY and CDR2 is SMNVEV (reference sequence). This CDR3 is built from 14 residues. Trimming cost V 5 bases and J 1 base; bases outside gene matches: 4.

The chain carries TRBV19 and TRBJ2-6; D gene unclear. This CDR3 region has 17 residues. Germline-derived CDR1 and CDR2 are LNHDA and SQIVND (reference sequence). The V end was cut by 10 bases, the J end by 1 base, with 20 bases between. The CDR3 here is CATSKWPKDSGANVLTF. The CDR3 DNA reads TGTGCCACCTCTAAATGGCCGAAGGATTCTGGGGCCAACGTCCTGACTTTC.

The chain uses TRBV5-1 and TRBJ1-1; TRBD1 might be the D (5 bases). The CDR3 is 14 residues long. The V and J ends lost 6 bases and 5 bases respectively, with 17 bases between them. Germline V gene sequence: CDR1 SGHRS, CDR2 YFSETQ. Here the CDR3 reads CASKSEQRGTEAFF. The CDR3 nucleotides read TGCGCCAGCAAATCCGAACAAAGGGGTACTGAAGCTTTCTTT.

The rearrangement uses TRBV7-9 and TRBJ1-3; TRBD1 might be the D (6 bases). The CDR3 has 18 amino acids. CDR1 is SEHNR, CDR2 FQNEAQ, per germline (reference sequence). V lost 5 bases, J lost 2 bases, and 22 bases lay in between. CDR3 bases: TGTGCCAGCAGCCCCAACGTGGTGGTCGAGGGGGCTGGAAACACCATATATTTT. Translation gives CASSPNVVVEGAGNTIYF.

The genes are TRBV27 and TRBJ2-1; possible D gene TRBD1, 6 bases. The CDR3 consists of 14 residues. Germline values: CDR1 MNHEY, CDR2 SMNVEV (reference sequence). Between the trimmed V and J ends, which lost 2 bases and 6 bases, there was a span of 11 bases. CDR3 loop: CASSLRQGSNEQFF. The CDR3 DNA sequence: TGTGCCAGCAGTTTACGGCAGGGGAGCAATGAGCAGTTCTTC.

The chain links TRBV11-2 to TRBJ2-3; D gene ambiguous. The length of the CDR3 is 15 residues. Germline assignment: CDR1 SGHAT and CDR2 FQNNGV. Trimming removed 1 base at V and 2 bases at J, with 10 bases between. CDR3 coding DNA: TGTGCCAGCAGCTTAGGTTACCAGCTCACAGATACGCAGTATTTT. This encodes CASSLGYQLTDTQYF.

The CDR3 region is CASSLRQLNTEAFF. CDR3 sequence (DNA): TGTGCCAGCAGCCTACGACAGCTGAACACTGAAGCTTTCTTT. The gene calls are TRBV5-6 and TRBJ1-1; a weak D match, TRBD1 (5 bases). The V and J ends lost 4 bases and 0 bases respectively, with 10 bases between them. This CDR3 contains 14 residues. Germline V gene data show CDR1 as SGHDT and CDR2 as YYEEEE.

This chain links TRBV6-6 with TRBJ2-7, with TRBD2 matching 10 bases. The J segment lost 3 bases and the V segment lost 6 bases, leaving 8 bases of the junction unmatched. This CDR3 comprises 15 residues. Germline V gene lookup returns CDR1 MNHNY and CDR2 SVGAGI (reference sequence). The CDR3 nucleotides read TGTGCCAGCAGCCCAGCGGGAGGGAACCTCTACGAGCAGTACTTC. It translates to CASSPAGGNLYEQYF.

The V and J genes are TRBV27 and TRBJ2-1; TRBD2 agrees at 10 bases. CDR3 length: 14 amino acids. Germline V CDR1 and CDR2: MNHEY, SMNVEV (reference sequence). Germline trimming cut 6 bases from V and 2 bases from J; bases unmatched to any gene: 1. The CDR3 bases are TGTGCCAGCAGCAGCGGGAGGGCCTACAATGAGCAGTTCTTC. It is translated as CASSSGRAYNEQFF.

The chain recombines TRBV5-4 with TRBJ2-7, with unresolved D. Germline V gives CDR1 SGHNT, CDR2 YYREEE (reference sequence). There are 13 residues in the CDR3. V was trimmed by 2 bases and J by 0 bases, leaving 6 bases between them. CDR3: CASSLHPSYEQYF. CDR3 nucleotides: TGTGCCAGCAGCTTACATCCCTCCTACGAGCAGTACTTC. The full variable domain, its missing parts supplied by reference TRBV5-4 and TRBJ2-7, is ETGVTQSPTHLIKTRGQQVTLRCSSQSGHNTVSWYQQALGQGPQFIFQYYREEENGRGNFPPRFSGLQFPNYSSELNVNALELDDSALYLCASSLHPSYEQYFGPGTRLTVT.

Comments on this clone: Other DNA sequences within the sample encode an identical CDR3. The rearrangement joins TRBV6-5 to TRBJ2-7; D is unresolved. V dropped 5 bases and J dropped 3 bases, with 14 bases sitting between them. Germline CDR1 MNHEY, CDR2 SVGAGI. This CDR3 contains 14 residues. The CDR3 reads CASSPEGEVYEQYF. Here the CDR3 DNA reads TGTGCCAGCAGTCCGGAAGGTGAGGTCTACGAGCAGTACTTC.